This entry describes one T cell receptor (beta chain). Its antigen is as yet unknown. Via MiXCR, TCRdb re-called the 5' RACE reads, giving one row per CDR3 protein. This table has 500,000 to 550,000 distinct CDR3 sequences, about 22% appearing once. The record originates from a study of identical twins. Study-level results: Researchers reported excess low generation probability among twin-shared out-of-frame alpha sequences.

The data were also submitted as part of a second study, on yellow fever vaccine responses in identical twins.

The sequencing input was CD4+ T cells sorted from blood. The sequence was collected from a woman under 30 in good health.

CDR3 amino acids: CSARSQSDYTF. In nucleotides, the CDR3 is TGCAGTGCTAGATCCCAGTCTGACTACACCTTC. This chain joins TRBV20-1 and TRBJ1-2; D remains unclear. Trimming shortened V by 2 bases and J by 10 bases, and 11 bases separated the two germline ends. This CDR3 comprises 11 residues. Germline loops: CDR1 DFQATT, CDR2 SNEGSKA (reference sequence).